Reported below is one TCR beta chain. The data originate from a study of blood T cell repertoires in COVID-19. Study-level information: Collection of acute and convalescent COVID-19 samples took place in the United States, Italy and Spain. T cells, B-cell-depleted T cells, or PBMCs supplied cDNA or gDNA.

The CDR3 runs 12 residues. V was cut by 4 bases and J by 2 bases, with 6 bases left in between. Germline CDR1 reads SGHNT; CDR2 reads YENEEA. Source study methods: It was from reference gene primer amplification that nucleated cell counts were estimated. The protocol was immunoSEQ multiplex PCR, while the TCRdb copy is restricted to in-frame clones and leaves out a portion. The V and J calls and clone size were taken over from that table, and D and trimming were inferred from the DNA. The sample lists about 97,000 clones, more than 75% seen once, with less than 3.5% in the top ten. The chain employs TRBV11-3 and TRBJ2-7; the D is unclear. This clonotype originated in a man aged 50 to 59 with active or convalescent COVID-19. The sequencing sample was made of peripheral blood. The CDR3 coding sequence is TGTGCCAGCAGCTCTACCCCCTACGAGCAGTACGTC. It encodes CASSSTPYEQYV.